This T cell receptor (beta chain) was sequenced in a study of T cell repertoires in cytomegalovirus infection. V lost 2 bases, J lost 3 bases, and 17 bases lay in between. CDR3 size: 15 residues. Per germline, CDR1 DFQATT and CDR2 SNEGSKA (reference sequence). From the reads, TCRdb called clonotypes with MiXCR, one entry per CDR3 protein. Of 200,000 to 300,000 distinct CDR3 sequences in the sample, roughly 9% are singletons; the top ten hold roughly 16%. The chain is built from TRBV20-1 and TRBJ2-7, with D perhaps being TRBD1 or TRBD2 (5 bases each). The clonotype originates from a human donor in good health (CMV status not recorded). Some clones in this sample may be carry-over from other donors' samples. What was sequenced was PBMCs. The CDR3 region is CSARTGRSAYYEQYF. The DNA of the CDR3 is TGCAGTGCTAGAACGGGACGGTCAGCTTACTACGAGCAGTACTTC.